This entry features one T cell receptor beta chain sequence. The antigen is unknown. No conserved phenylalanine or tryptophan ends this CDR3, so it is likely a read error. This record belongs to a study of CD8+CD57+ T cells in acquired aplastic anemia. Study results and caveats: Comparison of patients with controls identified around 31 shared CD8+ CDR3 sequences.

Profiling of TCR beta VDJ combinations and CDR3 sequences used genomic DNA as template. TCRdb called the reads again in MiXCR, with one record for every CDR3 protein. The data contain around 400,000 distinct CDR3 sequences, just under 70% of them seen just once; the ten biggest clones take up approximately 3.9%. V lost 6 bases and J lost 10, with 24 bases in between. The CDR3 has 15 amino acids. CDR1 and CDR2 from the germline V gene are WNHNN and SYGVQD (reference sequence). The specimen was sorted CD4+, CD8+, or CD8+CD57+ T cells (not recorded which) from PBMCs. This chain joins TRBV10-1 and TRBJ1-2; D might be TRBD1 (6 bases). This receptor was taken from a human donor in good health, serving as a control. The CDR3 sequence: CASSNSGHDGYTYTS. In DNA, the CDR3 is TGCGCCAGCAGCAACTCGGGACACGATGGCTACACCTACACCTCC.